A selection of T cell receptor beta chains follows, all from one sample in a study of PD-1 blockade in mismatch repair-deficient tumors. Using immunoSEQ multiplex PCR, the repertoire was profiled, and TCRdb retains in-frame clones only, with some absent. The repertoire includes 120,000 or so clones, about 85% of them detected once, and approximately 15% sits in the top ten. This specimen was peripheral blood, taken 44 weeks after starting pembrolizumab. Receptors were obtained from an adult with mismatch repair-deficient cancer. The CDR3 runs from the conserved cysteine through the conserved F or W. The D gene is left open where the match is weak. Rows give clone size only sometimes, using once, few, many, or a class for an expanded clone.

TRBV5-1	TRBJ2-5	.	.	CASRESGLYQETQYF	TGCGCCAGCAGAGAGAGCGGGTTGTACCAAGAGACCCAGTACTTC
TRBV4-2	TRBJ2-5	TRBD1	.	CASSYRDRDQETQYF	TGTGCCAGCAGCTACCGGGACAGGGATCAAGAGACCCAGTACTTC
TRBV11-2	TRBJ2-3	.	.	CASSFVRTSWTDTQYF	TGTGCCAGCAGCTTTGTTAGAACATCTTGGACAGATACGCAGTATTTT
TRBV30	TRBJ1-2	TRBD1	few	CAWSATGAWGYGYTF	TGTGCCTGGAGTGCCACAGGGGCATGGGGCTATGGCTACACCTTC
TRBV5-1	TRBJ2-5	.	.	CASSRTAGSETQYF	TGCGCCAGCAGCCGTACCGCCGGGTCAGAGACCCAGTACTTC
TRBV6-5	TRBJ2-7	.	.	CATKTGSYEQYF	TGTGCCACCAAGACAGGTAGCTACGAGCAGTACTTC
TRBV6-6	TRBJ2-1	TRBD2	few	CASSYVASGSDEQFF	TGTGCCAGCAGCTACGTGGCTAGCGGGAGCGATGAGCAGTTCTTC
TRBV6-1	TRBJ2-3	.	.	CAIQSQGTDTQYF	TGTGCCATCCAGTCCCAGGGGACAGATACGCAGTATTTT
TRBV6-5	TRBJ1-1	.	once	CASSYSPMMNTEAFF	TGTGCCAGCAGTTACTCGCCGATGATGAACACTGAAGCTTTCTTT
TRBV30	TRBJ2-7	.	.	CAWSKGKGDEQYF	TGTGCCTGGAGTAAGGGGAAGGGGGACGAGCAGTACTTC
TRBV7-9	TRBJ1-5	.	once	CASSLNSNQPQHF	TGTGCCAGCAGCTTGAACAGCAATCAGCCCCAGCATTTT
TRBV7-9	TRBJ2-7	TRBD1	few	CASSEGDSPSYEQYF	TGTGCCAGCAGCGAGGGGGACAGTCCCTCCTACGAGCAGTACTTC
TRBV19	TRBJ1-3	.	.	CASRDPGGSGNTIYF	TGTGCCAGTAGAGACCCCGGAGGATCTGGAAACACCATATATTTT
TRBV10-3	TRBJ2-2	TRBD2	.	CAISDGGGRYAGELFF	TGTGCCATCAGTGACGGGGGGGGGAGGTACGCCGGGGAGCTGTTTTTT
TRBV27	TRBJ1-4	.	.	CASSPSSSRVRFEKLFF	TGTGCCAGCAGTCCATCCTCCTCCAGGGTTAGGTTTGAAAAACTGTTTTTT
TRBV19	TRBJ1-4	.	few	CASSREKLFF	TGTGCCAGTAGTCGAGAAAAACTGTTTTTT